This note documents a single T cell receptor beta chain sequence. Its antigen is not known. Sequencing used immunoSEQ multiplex PCR; TCRdb keeps in-frame clones, though not all of them. The table shows over 65,000 clones, with approximately 90% occurring only once. The data stem from a study of graft-versus-host responses after intestinal transplantation. As for the study in general: For about three years after anti-thymocyte globulin induction, all recipients took tacrolimus and steroids. Overall study results and limits: Early after transplant, HvG declines were associated with peak levels of circulating GvH clones.

This CDR3 region has 15 residues. Germline values: CDR1 SGHDT, CDR2 YYEEEE. Unmatched junction bases numbered 8, after V lost 2 bases and J lost 4 bases. V gene TRBV5-6 combines with J gene TRBJ2-5; 7 bases are shared with TRBD1. The specimen was unstimulated CD8+ T cells sorted from spleen or lymph node cells, collected before transplant. This sequence was found in a human donor who was the organ donor for an intestinal transplant. CDR3 sequence (DNA): TGTGCCAGCAGCTTACTGACAGGGATGGGAGAGACCCAGTACTTC. Residues: CASSLLTGMGETQYF.